The clone carrying this T cell receptor (beta chain) was recorded a few times. The antigen is not known. This record belongs to a study of regulatory T cells in long-lasting Graves disease. Study-level points and caveats: Limited sample numbers may have lowered accuracy.

This CDR3 comprises 11 residues. The germline gives CDR1 DFQATT, CDR2 SNEGSKA (reference sequence). V shed 5 bases and J shed 4 bases, with 8 bases lying between them. Indicated time point: persistent/refractory GD, antithyroid drugs over 5 years with positive TRAb. Construction of the TCR library relied on RNA isolated from PBMCs. A peripheral blood sample, roughly 8.5 milliliters in volume, was drawn into EDTA tubes. CDR3 regions were amplified by Arm-PCR using iRepertoire HTBI primers to build TCR beta libraries. Authors' analysis steps: Samples jointly harbored 60 to 70 TRBV and over 11 TRBJ segments. TCRdb reanalysed the multiplex PCR reads using MiXCR and keeps one entry per CDR3 protein. These V and J calls are TCRdb output, not the study's own analysis. The table lists about half a million distinct CDR3 sequences, about 22% of them singletons.

This TCR derives from a female donor with Graves disease. Specimen: peripheral blood mononuclear cells (PBMCs), collected when the disease was refractory, from a patient treated with antithyroid drugs. The V call is TRBV20-1, the J call TRBJ1-1; D unresolved. DNA for the CDR3: TGCAGTGCTGGCGGGCTCACTGAAGCTTTCTTT. It codes for CSAGGLTEAFF.